This T cell receptor beta chain was profiled in a study of a mutant IDH1 vaccine in newly diagnosed glioma. Study background: Vaccine dosing followed radiotherapy by 4-6 weeks, or accompanied temozolomide cycles.

This CDR3 is 13 amino acids long. CDR1 SGHAT and CDR2 FQDESV come from the germline V gene (reference sequence). Trimming pared 5 bases from V and 2 bases from J, leaving 10 bases between. Sequencing used immunoSEQ multiplex PCR; TCRdb keeps in-frame clones, though not all of them. The sample lists 30,000 or so clones; more than 65% were seen once. As concerns this clone: No antigen is known for it.

Time point given: week 47, end of study. Doses consisted of 300 ug of mutant IDH1 20-mer peptide each, paired with topical imiquimod. Weeks 1, 3, 5, 7, 11, 15, 19 and 23 were when patients received their eight vaccinations. Each donor presented with a new WHO grade 3 or 4 astrocytoma that tested IDH1-mutant and showed ATRX loss. The TCR originated in a man younger than 45 with glioma. The sequencing here drew on PBMCs, taken from a glioma patient whose treatment included an IDH1 peptide vaccine. The rearrangement uses TRBV11-1 and TRBJ2-7; a possible D gene is TRBD1 (5 bases). CDR3 bases: TGTGCCAGCAGCCCCCGCAGGGCCTACGAGCAGTACTTC. Protein sequence: CASSPRRAYEQYF. Based on the CDR3 plus reference TRBV11-1 and TRBJ2-7, the full variable domain is EAEVAQSPRYKITEKSQAVAFWCDPISGHATLYWYRQILGQGPELLVQFQDESVVDDSQLPKDRFSAERLKGVDSTLKIQPAELGDSAMYLCASSPRRAYEQYFGPGTRLTVT.